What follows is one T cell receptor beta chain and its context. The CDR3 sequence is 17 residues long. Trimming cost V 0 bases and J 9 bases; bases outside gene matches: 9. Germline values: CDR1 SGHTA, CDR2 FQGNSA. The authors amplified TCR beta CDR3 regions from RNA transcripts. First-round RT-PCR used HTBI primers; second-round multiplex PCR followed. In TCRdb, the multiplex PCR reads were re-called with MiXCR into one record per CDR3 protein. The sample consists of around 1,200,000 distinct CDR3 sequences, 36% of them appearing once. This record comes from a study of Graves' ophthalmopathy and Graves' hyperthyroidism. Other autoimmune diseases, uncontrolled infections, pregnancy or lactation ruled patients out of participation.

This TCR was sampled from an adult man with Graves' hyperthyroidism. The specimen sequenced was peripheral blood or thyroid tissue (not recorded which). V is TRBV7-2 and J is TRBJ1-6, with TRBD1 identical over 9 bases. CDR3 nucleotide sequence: TGTGCCAGCAGCTTAGCGGGAACAGGGGGCCTGGGTTCACCCCTCCACTTT. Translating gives CASSLAGTGGLGSPLHF.